These 22 T cell receptor beta chains were sequenced from one sample in a study of CD8+ T cells in alopecia areata. RNA extraction was followed by reverse transcription into cDNA, which acted as the sequencing template. Sequencing used immunoSEQ multiplex PCR; TCRdb keeps in-frame clones, though not all of them. The data contain about 110,000 clones, under 65% of them singletons. Sequenced sample: NKG2D-low CD8+ T cells sorted from blood. The receptors were sampled from a human donor with alopecia areata.

The V gene is TRBV28, the J gene TRBJ2-6; 8 nucleotides align to TRBD1. Germline CDR1 and CDR2: MDHEN and SYDVKM. This CDR3 is built from 16 residues. Unmatched junction bases numbered 5, after V lost 5 bases and J lost 2 bases. The CDR3 protein is CASSEEDRAGANVLTF. CDR3 nucleotide sequence: TGTGCCAGCAGTGAAGAGGACAGGGCTGGGGCCAACGTCCTGACTTTC.

The chain combines TRBV4-2 with TRBJ2-7, with D perhaps TRBD1 (6 bases). The CDR3 totals 14 residues. V lost 1 base and J lost 6, with 13 bases in between. Per germline, CDR1 LGHNA and CDR2 YNFKEQ. CDR3 in DNA: TGTGCCAGCAGCCAAGCAGCAGGGGTCGGCGAGCAGTACTTC. Amino acid sequence: CASSQAAGVGEQYF.

In the case of this clone: Since a much larger clone is just one base distant, this may be a read error. The chain has TRBV27 and TRBJ2-7; TRBD2 matches 9 bases. Losses at the gene ends were 3 bases for V and 1 base for J; bases not matched to a gene: 1. Germline lookup yields CDR1 MNHEY and CDR2 SMNVEV (reference sequence). This CDR3 is 14 amino acids long. In DNA, the CDR3 is TGTGCCAGCAGTTTGACTAGCGGATCCTACGAGCAGTACTTC. This sequence encodes CASSLTSGSYEQYF.

This clone was seen a handful of times. The CDR3 DNA sequence: TGTGCCAGCAGCTTAGGACAGGGCAATGAGCAGTTCTTC. This translates into CASSLGQGNEQFF. The chain employs TRBV7-2 and TRBJ2-1, with 7 bases identical to TRBD1. CDR1 SGHTA and CDR2 FQGNSA come from the germline V gene. This CDR3 comprises 13 residues. Trimming removed 1 base from V and 6 bases from J; junction bases left unmatched: 0.

The CDR3 coding sequence is TGTGCCAGCAGTCCTCCAAGACTAGCGGGATATTACGAGCAGTACTTC. Translating gives CASSPPRLAGYYEQYF. The genes are TRBV27 and TRBJ2-7; TRBD2 matches 11 bases. The V segment lost 5 bases and the J segment 4 bases; nucleotides outside the gene matches: 10. This CDR3 has 16 amino acids. Looked up from germline, CDR1 is MNHEY and CDR2 is SMNVEV (reference sequence).

The chain links TRBV27 to TRBJ2-4; D gene unclear. V was cut by 2 bases and J by 2 bases, with 7 bases left in between. Germline V lookup: CDR1 MNHEY, CDR2 SMNVEV (reference sequence). The CDR3 extends over 14 amino acids. The CDR3 loop reads CASSLVGTKNIQYF. In DNA, the CDR3 is TGTGCCAGCAGTTTAGTGGGGACCAAAAACATTCAGTACTTC.

This chain connects TRBV5-1 to TRBJ1-1; D may be TRBD1 (6 bases). CDR1 and CDR2 (germline): SGHRS, YFSETQ. This CDR3 comprises 14 residues. V lost 0 bases, J lost 3 bases, and 9 bases lay in between. The CDR3 spells CASSLAGVDTEAFF. The CDR3 DNA reads as TGCGCCAGCAGCTTGGCAGGGGTCGACACTGAAGCTTTCTTT. The full variable domain, completed using reference TRBV5-1 and TRBJ1-1, is KAGVTQTPRYLIKTRGQQVTLSCSPISGHRSVSWYQQTPGQGLQFLFEYFSETQRNKGNFPGRFSGRQFSNSRSEMNVSTLELGDSALYLCASSLAGVDTEAFFGQGTRLTVV.

This clone was detected only once. V gene TRBV9 combines with J gene TRBJ1-2; perhaps TRBD1 as D (5 bases). Trimming stripped 5 bases from V and 8 bases from J, with 13 bases between. Germline V gene data show CDR1 as SGDLS and CDR2 as YYNGEE. The CDR3 has 12 amino acids. CDR3 loop: CASSTGGTGYTF. The CDR3 nucleotides are TGTGCCAGCAGTACGGGGGGTACGGGCTACACCTTC.

The rearrangement uses TRBV7-9 and TRBJ2-7, with TRBD2 identical over 11 bases. Trimming took 4 bases from V and 2 from J; bases not matched to a gene: 4. Germline lookup yields CDR1 SEHNR and CDR2 FQNEAQ (reference sequence). The CDR3 is 15 amino acids. The CDR3 reads CASSSGTSGAYEQYF. As DNA, the CDR3 is TGTGCCAGCAGCTCCGGGACTAGCGGAGCCTACGAGCAGTACTTC.

This clone is a singleton in its sample. The chain recombines TRBV9 with TRBJ2-1; 8 bases match TRBD2. This CDR3 contains 14 residues. V shed 0 bases, J shed 8 bases, and the junction held 4 bases outside the gene matches. The germline CDR1 and CDR2 sequences are SGDLS and YYNGEE. CDR3: CASSVVSGSDEQFF. The CDR3 DNA sequence: TGTGCCAGCAGCGTAGTGAGCGGGAGTGATGAGCAGTTCTTC.

J is TRBJ2-5 and V is TRBV27, with D unresolved. Per the germline V gene, CDR1 is MNHEY and CDR2 is SMNVEV (reference sequence). Trimming removed 6 bases from V and 3 bases from J, with 11 bases in between. The length of the CDR3 is 13 residues. DNA of the CDR3: TGTGCCAGCAGACCTCTGTTTAAAGAGACCCAGTACTTC. Protein product: CASRPLFKETQYF.

The chain joins TRBV7-6 to TRBJ2-7; 7 nucleotides agree with TRBD2. With 1 base clipped from V and 3 bases from J, the junction kept 3 bases outside the gene matches. Per germline, CDR1 SGHVS and CDR2 FNYEAQ. CDR3 length equals 14 residues. CDR3 protein: CASSLGSSGYEQYF. DNA of the CDR3: TGTGCCAGCAGCTTAGGTTCTAGCGGCTACGAGCAGTACTTC.

The chain employs TRBV7-2 and TRBJ2-7, with a weak D call TRBD2 (6 bases). The V and J ends lost 8 bases and 2 bases respectively, with 19 bases between them. The length of the CDR3 is 15 residues. From germline, CDR1 is SGHTA and CDR2 FQGNSA. The CDR3 DNA sequence: TGTGCCAGCGGATCAAGGCAGGGAGGTCCCTACGAGCAGTACTTC. The encoded protein is CASGSRQGGPYEQYF.

The rearrangement links TRBV5-1 to TRBJ2-5, with D possibly being TRBD2 (5 bases). V lost 5 bases and J 1 base, leaving 15 bases between the germline ends. The V gene's germline CDR1 is SGHRS and CDR2 YFSETQ. The CDR3 length is 15 residues. The CDR3 protein is CASRSGTGSQETQYF. Written as DNA, the CDR3 is TGCGCCAGCAGGTCGGGAACGGGGTCCCAAGAGACCCAGTACTTC.

The chain is built from TRBV19 and TRBJ2-4; 9 nucleotides align to TRBD1. From germline, CDR1 is LNHDA and CDR2 SQIVND (reference sequence). V shed 4 bases, J shed 12 bases, and the junction held 10 bases outside the gene matches. The CDR3 sequence is 14 residues long. CDR3 sequence: CASSKTGTGLYQYF. The CDR3 region has the DNA TGTGCCAGTAGTAAAACCGGGACAGGGTTGTATCAGTACTTC. Looking up the rest from reference TRBV19 and TRBJ2-4 gives the full variable domain: DGGITQSPKYLFRKEGQNVTLSCEQNLNHDAMYWYRQDPGQGLRLIYYSQIVNDFQKGDIAEGYSVSREKKESFPLTVTSAQKNPTAFYLCASSKTGTGLYQYFGAGTRLSVL.

The chain is built from TRBV2 and TRBJ2-4; 7 nucleotides line up with TRBD1. Per germline, CDR1 SNHLY and CDR2 FYNNEI. The CDR3 loop spans 15 amino acids. V dropped 4 bases and J dropped 4; count of bases not matched to a gene: 7. The CDR3 sequence is CASSGRGGQKNIQYF. The DNA for the CDR3 is TGTGCCAGCAGTGGTCGAGGGGGACAGAAAAACATTCAGTACTTC.

This clone was seen just once. The gene calls are TRBV4-1 and TRBJ2-5; tentatively, D is TRBD2 (6 bases). This CDR3 comprises 16 residues. Trimming pared 5 bases from V and 4 bases from J, leaving 20 bases between. The germline CDR1 and CDR2 sequences are MGHRA and YSYEKL. The CDR3 DNA is TGCGCCAGCAGCGAACCGGGACTCAACCCCCCAGAGACCCAGTACTTC. Translating it yields CASSEPGLNPPETQYF.

The rearrangement links TRBV6-5 to TRBJ2-5; D possibly corresponds to TRBD2 (5 bases). Germline V CDR1 and CDR2: MNHEY, SVGAGI. The V end was cut by 2 bases, the J end by 5 bases, with 9 bases between. This CDR3 is built from 13 residues. The CDR3 is CASSYGLEETQYF. In DNA, the CDR3 is TGTGCCAGCAGTTACGGACTGGAGGAGACCCAGTACTTC.

Ten or more counts support this clone. The rearrangement uses TRBV4-1 and TRBJ2-5; possibly TRBD2 for D (5 bases). The V and J ends lost 0 bases and 5 bases respectively, with 19 bases between them. This CDR3 contains 17 residues. Looked up from germline, CDR1 is MGHRA and CDR2 is YSYEKL. CDR3 protein: CASSQDKFSLREETQYF. CDR3 DNA: TGCGCCAGCAGCCAAGACAAGTTCTCTTTAAGGGAGGAGACCCAGTACTTC.

This clone was observed a handful of times. This chain links TRBV9 with TRBJ1-3, with D possibly being TRBD1 (6 bases). The CDR3 consists of 15 residues. The germline V gene has CDR1 SGDLS and CDR2 YYNGEE. Trimming cost V 5 bases and J 1 base, with 13 bases left between them. In DNA, the CDR3 is TGTGCCAGCAGTCCCGAACAGGGTTCTGGAAACACCATATATTTT. Its translation: CASSPEQGSGNTIYF.

J is TRBJ2-7 and V is TRBV13; tentatively, D is TRBD1 or TRBD2 (6 bases each). There are 15 residues in the CDR3. Germline V gene lookup returns CDR1 PRHDT and CDR2 FYEKMQ (reference sequence). Trimming stripped 5 bases from V and 2 bases from J, with 16 bases between. In DNA, the CDR3 is TGTGCCAGCAGCGGAACAGGGCGGGACCCCTACGAGCAGTACTTC. Residues: CASSGTGRDPYEQYF.

This clone was found a few times. This rearrangement joins TRBV28 to TRBJ2-5; TRBD1 matches 10 bases. Germline CDR1 MDHEN, CDR2 SYDVKM. The CDR3 covers 14 residues. The V segment lost 5 bases and the J segment 5 bases; nucleotides outside the gene matches: 5. The CDR3 loop is CASSLPGQGETQYF. DNA for the CDR3: TGTGCCAGCAGTCTACCGGGACAGGGGGAGACCCAGTACTTC.